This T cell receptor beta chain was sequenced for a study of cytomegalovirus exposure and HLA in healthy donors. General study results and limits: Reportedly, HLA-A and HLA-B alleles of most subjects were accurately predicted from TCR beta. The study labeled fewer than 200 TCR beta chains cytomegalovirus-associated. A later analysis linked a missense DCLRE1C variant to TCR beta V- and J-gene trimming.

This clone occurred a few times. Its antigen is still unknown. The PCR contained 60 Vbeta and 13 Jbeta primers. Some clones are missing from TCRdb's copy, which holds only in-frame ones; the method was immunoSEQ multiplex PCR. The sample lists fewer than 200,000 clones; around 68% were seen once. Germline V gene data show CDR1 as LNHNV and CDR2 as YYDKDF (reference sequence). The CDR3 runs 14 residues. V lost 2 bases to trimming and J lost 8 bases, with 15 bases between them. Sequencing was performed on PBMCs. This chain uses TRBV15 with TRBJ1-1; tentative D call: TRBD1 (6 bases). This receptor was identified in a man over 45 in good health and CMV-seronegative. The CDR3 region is CATSRLKGGEEAFF. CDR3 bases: TGTGCCACCAGCAGATTGAAGGGGGGGGAGGAAGCTTTCTTT.